The present TCR beta chain was sequenced within a study of technical replicates of blood from a handful of donors. Profiling relied on immunoSEQ multiplex PCR, and the TCRdb table lists in-frame clones only, not all of them. The sample yields approximately 73,000 clones, roughly 93% seen once. Germline V gene lookup returns CDR1 SNHLY and CDR2 FYNNEI. CDR3 length: 12 residues. Germline trimming cut 8 bases from V and 2 bases from J; bases unmatched to any gene: 2. This sequence originates from a human donor in good health. The chain combines TRBV2 with TRBJ2-5, with 7 positions matching TRBD2. The material sequenced was T cells isolated from PBMCs. CDR3 protein: CASGGLQETQYF. The CDR3 DNA reads as TGTGCCAGCGGGGGACTACAAGAGACCCAGTACTTC. The complete variable domain, with remaining parts taken from reference TRBV2 and TRBJ2-5, reads EPEVTQTPSHQVTQMGQEVILRCVPISNHLYFYWYRQILGQKVEFLVSFYNNEISEKSEIFDDQFSVERPDGSNFTLKIRSTKLEDSAMYFCASGGLQETQYFGPGTRLLVL.